The sequence of this T cell receptor beta chain was determined in a study of identical twins. General study findings and limits: Model-predicted out-of-frame TCR alpha sharing fell below observed values in monozygotic twins.

In TCRdb, the 5' RACE reads were re-called with MiXCR into one record per CDR3 protein. Among approximately 350,000 distinct CDR3 sequences, around 12% were seen once, and the ten largest hold approximately 7.5%. Germline CDR1 reads MNHEY; CDR2 reads SMNVEV (reference sequence). With V trimmed by 0 bases and J by 10 bases, 3 bases remained unmatched. The CDR3 spans 13 residues. This clonotype occurred a few times. Its antigen is currently unknown. The sample was also linked to a second study, of yellow fever vaccine responses in identical twins.

The sequencing sample was made of CD8+ T cells sorted from blood. The chain links TRBV27 to TRBJ2-1; TRBD2 agrees at 7 bases. The sequence came from a woman between 18 and 29 years old in good health. As DNA, the CDR3 is TGTGCCAGCAGTTTATCTAGCGGGCGCGAGCAGTTCTTC. Residues: CASSLSSGREQFF.